This T cell receptor beta chain was documented in a study of radiation and T cells in renal cell carcinoma. The study, taken as a whole, reports: Top tumor clonotypes rose in blood 2 weeks post-radiation, then contracted.

Comment on this clone: Its antigen remains unknown.

Indicated time point: blood 4 weeks post-SBRT, at nephrectomy. Treatment meaning: 15 Gy SBRT to primary tumor, nephrectomy 4 weeks later. Clear cell pathology was present in this patient's renal cell carcinoma. Trimming stripped 6 bases from V and 3 bases from J, with 8 bases between. The CDR3 is made up of 12 amino acids. Looked up from germline, CDR1 is ENHRY and CDR2 is SYGVKD. Generated by immunoSEQ multiplex PCR, the TCRdb table keeps only in-frame clones and is missing some. In the table there are around 180,000 clones, 88% of which are singletons. The sample in question was blood, obtained from a patient whose treatment included radiotherapy and nephrectomy. The chain links TRBV10-3 to TRBJ1-1; D possibly corresponds to TRBD1 (5 bases). The sequence was obtained from a woman aged 50 to 60 with renal cell carcinoma. This chain's CDR3 is CAIRQGDTEAFF. As DNA, the CDR3 is TGTGCCATCAGGCAGGGTGACACTGAAGCTTTCTTT.